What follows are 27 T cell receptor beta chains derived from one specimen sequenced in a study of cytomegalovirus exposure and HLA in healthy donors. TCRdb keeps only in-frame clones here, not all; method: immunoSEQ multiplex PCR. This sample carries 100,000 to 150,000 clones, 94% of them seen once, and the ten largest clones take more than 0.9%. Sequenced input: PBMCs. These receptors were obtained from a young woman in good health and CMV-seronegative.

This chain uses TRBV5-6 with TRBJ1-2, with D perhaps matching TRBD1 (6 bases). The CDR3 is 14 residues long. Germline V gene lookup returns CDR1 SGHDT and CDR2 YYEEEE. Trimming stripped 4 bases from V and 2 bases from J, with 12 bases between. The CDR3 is CASSLGRGNYGYTF. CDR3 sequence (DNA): TGTGCCAGCAGCCTCGGGAGGGGGAACTATGGCTACACCTTC.

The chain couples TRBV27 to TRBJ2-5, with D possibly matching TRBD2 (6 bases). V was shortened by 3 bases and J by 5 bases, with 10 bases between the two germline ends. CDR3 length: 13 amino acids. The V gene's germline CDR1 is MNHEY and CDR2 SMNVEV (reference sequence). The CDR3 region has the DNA TGTGCCAGCAGTTTCGGGAGTGACGAGACCCAGTACTTC. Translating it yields CASSFGSDETQYF.

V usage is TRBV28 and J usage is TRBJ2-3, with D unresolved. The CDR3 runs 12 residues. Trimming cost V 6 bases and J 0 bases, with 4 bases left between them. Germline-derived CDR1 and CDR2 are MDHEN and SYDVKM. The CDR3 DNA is TGTGCCAGCAGGGGCAGCACAGATACGCAGTATTTT. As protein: CASRGSTDTQYF.

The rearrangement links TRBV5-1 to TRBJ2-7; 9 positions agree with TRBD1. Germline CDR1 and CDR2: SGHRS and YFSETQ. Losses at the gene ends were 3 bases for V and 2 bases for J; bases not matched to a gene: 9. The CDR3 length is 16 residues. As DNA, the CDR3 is TGCGCCAGCAGCTCGAAACCGGGACAGGGTACCTACGAGCAGTACTTC. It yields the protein CASSSKPGQGTYEQYF. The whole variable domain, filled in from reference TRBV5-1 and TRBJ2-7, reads KAGVTQTPRYLIKTRGQQVTLSCSPISGHRSVSWYQQTPGQGLQFLFEYFSETQRNKGNFPGRFSGRQFSNSRSEMNVSTLELGDSALYLCASSSKPGQGTYEQYFGPGTRLTVT.

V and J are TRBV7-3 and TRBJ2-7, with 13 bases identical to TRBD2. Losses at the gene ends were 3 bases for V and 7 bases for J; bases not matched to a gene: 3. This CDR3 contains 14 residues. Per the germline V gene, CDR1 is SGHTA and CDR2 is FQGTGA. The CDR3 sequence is CASSFGTSGAEQYF. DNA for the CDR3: TGTGCCAGCAGCTTCGGGACTAGCGGGGCAGAGCAGTACTTC.

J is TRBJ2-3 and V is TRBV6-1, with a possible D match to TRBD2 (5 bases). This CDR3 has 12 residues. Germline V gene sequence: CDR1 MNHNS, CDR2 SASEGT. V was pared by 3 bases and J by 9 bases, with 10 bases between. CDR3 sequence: CASSDGPGTQYF. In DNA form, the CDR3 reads TGTGCCAGCAGTGATGGCCCGGGGACGCAGTATTTT.

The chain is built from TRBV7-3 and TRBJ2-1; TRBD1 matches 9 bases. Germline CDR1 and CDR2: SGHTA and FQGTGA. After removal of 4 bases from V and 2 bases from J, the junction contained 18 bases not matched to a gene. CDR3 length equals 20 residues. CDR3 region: CASSSQVPGQGNGAYNEQFF. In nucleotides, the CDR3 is TGTGCCAGCAGCTCCCAAGTCCCGGGACAGGGTAATGGTGCCTACAATGAGCAGTTCTTC.

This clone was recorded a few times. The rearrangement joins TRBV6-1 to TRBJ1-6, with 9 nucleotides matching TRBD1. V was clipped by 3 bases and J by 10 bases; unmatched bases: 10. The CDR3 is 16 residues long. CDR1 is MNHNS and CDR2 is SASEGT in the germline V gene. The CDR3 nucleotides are TGTGCCAGCAGTGAGCACTCCGGGACAGGGACATCACCCCTCCACTTT. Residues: CASSEHSGTGTSPLHF.

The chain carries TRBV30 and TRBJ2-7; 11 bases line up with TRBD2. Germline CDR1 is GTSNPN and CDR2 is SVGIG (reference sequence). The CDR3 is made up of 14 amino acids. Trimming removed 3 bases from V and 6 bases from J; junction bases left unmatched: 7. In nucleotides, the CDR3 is TGTGCCTGGAGCCTTAGCGGGAGGGCCGGCGAGCAGTACTTC. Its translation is CAWSLSGRAGEQYF.

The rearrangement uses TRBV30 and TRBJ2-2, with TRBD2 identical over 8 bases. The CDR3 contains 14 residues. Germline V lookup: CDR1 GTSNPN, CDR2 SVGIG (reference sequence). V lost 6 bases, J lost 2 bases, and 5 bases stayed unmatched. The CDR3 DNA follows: TGTGCCTGCGGGGGGGCCCCAAACACCGGGGAGCTGTTTTTT. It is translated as CACGGAPNTGELFF.

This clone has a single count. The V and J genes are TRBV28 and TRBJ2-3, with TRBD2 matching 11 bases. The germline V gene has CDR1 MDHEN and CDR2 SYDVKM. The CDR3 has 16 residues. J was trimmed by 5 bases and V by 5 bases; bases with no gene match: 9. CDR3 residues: CASSAPLAGVGDTQYF. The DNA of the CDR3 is TGTGCCAGCAGTGCCCCACTAGCGGGAGTTGGAGATACGCAGTATTTT. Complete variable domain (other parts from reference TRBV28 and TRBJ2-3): DVKVTQSSRYLVKRTGEKVFLECVQDMDHENMFWYRQDPGLGLRLIYFSYDVKMKEKGDIPEGYSVSREKKERFSLILESASTNQTSMYLCASSAPLAGVGDTQYFGPGTRLTVL.

The CDR3 bases are TGTGCCAGCAGCTTAGCCCTAGGGACAGTCTACGAGCAGTACTTC. Protein: CASSLALGTVYEQYF. V and J are TRBV11-2 and TRBJ2-7, with 7 nucleotides matching TRBD1. J lost 3 bases, V lost 1 base, and 6 bases had no gene match. The CDR3 loop spans 15 amino acids. Germline-derived CDR1 and CDR2 are SGHAT and FQNNGV.

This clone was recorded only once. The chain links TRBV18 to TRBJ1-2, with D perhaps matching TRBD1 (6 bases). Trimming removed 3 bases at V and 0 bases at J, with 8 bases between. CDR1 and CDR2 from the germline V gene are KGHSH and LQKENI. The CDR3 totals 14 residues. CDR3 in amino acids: CASSPGQTNYGYTF. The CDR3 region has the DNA TGTGCCAGCTCACCTGGACAGACTAACTATGGCTACACCTTC.

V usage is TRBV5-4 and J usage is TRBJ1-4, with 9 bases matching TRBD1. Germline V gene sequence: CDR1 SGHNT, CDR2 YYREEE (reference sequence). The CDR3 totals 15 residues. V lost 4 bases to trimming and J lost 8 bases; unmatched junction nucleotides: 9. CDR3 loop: CASSRQTGGLEKLFF. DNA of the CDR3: TGTGCCAGCAGCCGACAAACAGGGGGCCTGGAAAAACTGTTTTTT.

DNA of the CDR3: TGTGCCAGCAGTTTAGCGGGGGCACATGGCTACACCTTC. It specifies CASSLAGAHGYTF. This chain uses TRBV28 with TRBJ1-2; D possibly corresponds to TRBD1 (6 bases). There are 13 residues in the CDR3. Trimming took 2 bases from V and 6 from J, leaving 10 bases between them. The germline V gene encodes CDR1 MDHEN and CDR2 SYDVKM.

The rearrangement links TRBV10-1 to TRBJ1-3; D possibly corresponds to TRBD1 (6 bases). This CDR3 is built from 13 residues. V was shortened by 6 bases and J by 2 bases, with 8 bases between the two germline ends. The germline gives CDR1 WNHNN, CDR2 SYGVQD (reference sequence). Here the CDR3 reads CASSRGTGNTIYF. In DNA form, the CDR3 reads TGCGCCAGCAGCAGGGGAACTGGAAACACCATATATTTT.

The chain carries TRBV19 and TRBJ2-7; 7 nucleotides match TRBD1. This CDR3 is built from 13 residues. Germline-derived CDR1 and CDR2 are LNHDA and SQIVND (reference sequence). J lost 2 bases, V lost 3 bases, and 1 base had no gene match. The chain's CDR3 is CASSIDRAYEQYF. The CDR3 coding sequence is TGTGCCAGTAGTATCGACAGGGCCTACGAGCAGTACTTC.

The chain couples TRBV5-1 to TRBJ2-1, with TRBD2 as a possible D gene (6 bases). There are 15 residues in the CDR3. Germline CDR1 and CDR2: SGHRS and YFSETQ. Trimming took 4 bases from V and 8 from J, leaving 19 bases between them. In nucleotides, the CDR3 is TGCGCCAGCAGCCCCGGCAGCGGGCGTTGGGATGAGCAGTTCTTC. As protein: CASSPGSGRWDEQFF.

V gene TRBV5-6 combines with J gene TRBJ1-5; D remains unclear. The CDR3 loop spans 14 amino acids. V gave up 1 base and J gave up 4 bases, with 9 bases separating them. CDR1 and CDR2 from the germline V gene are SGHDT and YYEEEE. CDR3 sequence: CASSLRHNNQPQHF. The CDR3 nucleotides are TGTGCCAGCAGCTTGCGCCACAATAATCAGCCCCAGCATTTT.

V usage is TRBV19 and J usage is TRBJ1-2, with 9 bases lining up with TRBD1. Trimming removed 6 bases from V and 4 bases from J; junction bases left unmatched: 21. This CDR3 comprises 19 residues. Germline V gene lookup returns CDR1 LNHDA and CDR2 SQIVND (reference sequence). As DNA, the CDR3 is TGTGCCAGTAGGGAACAGGGGGCAAGGTGGAAAGGACCCTTCTATGGCTACACCTTC. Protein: CASREQGARWKGPFYGYTF.

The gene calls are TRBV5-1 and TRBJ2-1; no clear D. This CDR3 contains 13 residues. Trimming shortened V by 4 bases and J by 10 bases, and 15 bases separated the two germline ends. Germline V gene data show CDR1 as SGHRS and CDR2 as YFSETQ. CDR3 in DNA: TGCGCCAGCAGCCGAAAGACTGTAGGAGAGCAGTTCTTC. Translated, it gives CASSRKTVGEQFF.

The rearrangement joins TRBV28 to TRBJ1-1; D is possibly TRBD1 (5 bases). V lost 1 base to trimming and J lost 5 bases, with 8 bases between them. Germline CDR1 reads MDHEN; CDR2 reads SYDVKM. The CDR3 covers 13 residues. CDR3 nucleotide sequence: TGTGCCAGCAGTTTATTTCAGGGAACTGAAGCTTTCTTT. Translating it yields CASSLFQGTEAFF.

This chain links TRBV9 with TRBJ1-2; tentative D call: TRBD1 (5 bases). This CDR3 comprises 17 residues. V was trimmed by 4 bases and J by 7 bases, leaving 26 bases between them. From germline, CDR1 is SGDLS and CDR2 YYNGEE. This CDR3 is CASSFRSIDSERCGYTF. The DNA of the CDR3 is TGTGCCAGCAGCTTTCGATCCATTGACAGTGAGAGGTGTGGCTACACCTTC.

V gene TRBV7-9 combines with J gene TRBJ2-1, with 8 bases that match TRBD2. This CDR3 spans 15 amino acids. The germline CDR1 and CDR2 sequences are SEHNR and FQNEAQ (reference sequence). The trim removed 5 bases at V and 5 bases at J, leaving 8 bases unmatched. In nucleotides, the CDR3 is TGTGCCAGCAGCCATACTAGCGGACGTAACAATGAGCAGTTCTTC. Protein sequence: CASSHTSGRNNEQFF.

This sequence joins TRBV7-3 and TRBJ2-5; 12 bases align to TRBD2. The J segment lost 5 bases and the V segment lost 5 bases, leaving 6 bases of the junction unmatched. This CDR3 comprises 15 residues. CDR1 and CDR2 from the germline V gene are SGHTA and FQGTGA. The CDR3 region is CASSPSGRAAETQYF. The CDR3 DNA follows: TGTGCCAGCAGCCCTAGCGGGAGGGCCGCGGAGACCCAGTACTTC. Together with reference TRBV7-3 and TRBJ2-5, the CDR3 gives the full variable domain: GAGVSQTPSNKVTEKGKYVELRCDPISGHTALYWYRQSLGQGPEFLIYFQGTGAADDSGLPNDRFFAVRPEGSVSTLKIQRTERGDSAVYLCASSPSGRAAETQYFGPGTRLLVL.

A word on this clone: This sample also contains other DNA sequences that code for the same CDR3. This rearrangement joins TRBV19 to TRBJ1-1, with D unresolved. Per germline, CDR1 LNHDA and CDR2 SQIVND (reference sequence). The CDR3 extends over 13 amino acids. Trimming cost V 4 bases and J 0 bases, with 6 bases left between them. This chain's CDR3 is CASSTGLNTEAFF. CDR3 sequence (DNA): TGTGCCAGTAGTACAGGCCTGAACACTGAAGCTTTCTTT.

CDR3 loop: CASSLNRGEQYF. CDR3 sequence (DNA): TGTGCCAGCAGCTTGAATCGGGGCGAGCAGTACTTC. V and J are TRBV5-6 and TRBJ2-7, with D perhaps TRBD2 (5 bases). V was cut by 1 base and J by 6 bases, with 8 bases left in between. The CDR3 spans 12 residues. Germline CDR1 SGHDT, CDR2 YYEEEE.